Listed below are T cell receptor beta chains from one sample, sequenced in a study of blood T cell repertoires in COVID-19. TCRdb keeps only in-frame clones here, not all; method: immunoSEQ multiplex PCR. The sample consists of over 100,000 clones, roughly 90% of them appearing once. Sequencing was done on a sample of peripheral blood. The receptors stem from a human donor in a cohort sampled during active COVID-19. CDR3s include the opening cysteine and the closing phenylalanine or tryptophan. The order of the fields is V gene, J gene, CDR3 protein.

TRBV20-1	TRBJ1-4	CSAKVGEKLFF
TRBV28	TRBJ1-4	CASNLDSILFF
TRBV19	TRBJ2-1	CASMQGAGNEQFF
TRBV7-2	TRBJ1-2	CASSYSVYYGYTF
TRBV7-9	TRBJ1-1	CASSSHSLNEAFF
TRBV7-8	TRBJ1-3	CASSSRQKWGQSSGNTIYF
TRBV28	TRBJ1-5	CASSFPWDTNQPQHF
TRBV19	TRBJ2-3	CASSESVGAFRDTQYF
TRBV30	TRBJ1-3	CAWSTGNTIYF
TRBV9	TRBJ1-2	CASSVGGYGYTF
TRBV6-1	TRBJ1-6	CASSGTGRNTDNSPLHF
TRBV5-1	TRBJ2-3	CASSRSRGGLDTQYF
TRBV19	TRBJ1-5	CASSGPAGAPNQPQHF
TRBV11-2	TRBJ2-4	CASSFSNIQYF
TRBV2	TRBJ1-2	CASSARDSTNYGYTF
TRBV29-1	TRBJ1-1	CSVSGWITEAFF
TRBV12-3/TRBV12-4	TRBJ2-7	CASRTSGAYEQYF
TRBV18	TRBJ1-2	CASSPEAAANYGYTF
TRBV6-5	TRBJ1-5	CASSYSQQGVEPQHF